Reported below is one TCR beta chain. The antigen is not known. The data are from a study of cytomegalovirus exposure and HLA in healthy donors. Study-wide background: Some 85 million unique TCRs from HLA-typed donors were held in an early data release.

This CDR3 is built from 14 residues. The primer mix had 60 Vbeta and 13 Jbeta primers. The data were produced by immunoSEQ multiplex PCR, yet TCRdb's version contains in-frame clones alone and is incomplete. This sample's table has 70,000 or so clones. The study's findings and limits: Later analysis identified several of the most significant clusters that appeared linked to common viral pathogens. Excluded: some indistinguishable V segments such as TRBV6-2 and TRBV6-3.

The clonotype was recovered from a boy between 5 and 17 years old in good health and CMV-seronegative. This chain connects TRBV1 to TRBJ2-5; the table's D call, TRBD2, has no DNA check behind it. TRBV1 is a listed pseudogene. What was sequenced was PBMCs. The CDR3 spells CTSRWTSGGGTQYF. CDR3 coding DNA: TGCACCAGCAGATGGACTAGCGGTGGGGGGACCCAGTACTTC.